The 19 T cell receptor beta chains in this list originate from one sample, sequenced in a study of breast tumors, draining lymph nodes, adjacent tissues. TCRdb re-derived calls from the multiplex PCR reads in MiXCR, one entry per CDR3 protein. This sample yields some 150,000 distinct CDR3 sequences, of which around 22% are seen a single time; roughly 2.7% belongs to the top ten. Samples came from axillary lymph nodes draining the breast cancer. The sample taken for sequencing was axillary lymph node tissue. All receptors derive from a female donor with breast cancer. Some clones in this sample may be carry-over from other donors' samples.

This clonotype was seen ten or more times. The V call is TRBV6-1, the J call TRBJ1-2, with D perhaps TRBD1 (6 bases). Trimming took off 0 bases at V and 4 bases at J, with 6 bases between the two ends. Germline lookup yields CDR1 MNHNS and CDR2 SASEGT. This CDR3 is 13 amino acids long. DNA for the CDR3: TGTGCCAGCAGTGAAGCAGGGGGCTATGGCTACACCTTC. Its protein is CASSEAGGYGYTF.

This clonotype was picked up a small number of times. This chain joins TRBV5-4 and TRBJ2-5; 7 bases are a match to TRBD2. The CDR3 consists of 14 residues. CDR1 and CDR2 (germline): SGHNT, YYREEE (reference sequence). Trimming removed 4 bases from V and 4 bases from J; junction bases left unmatched: 7. The CDR3 DNA follows: TGTGCCAGCAGCGGAACGACTAGCCCAGAGACCCAGTACTTC. It specifies CASSGTTSPETQYF.

This clonotype was counted at least ten times. The chain joins TRBV5-1 to TRBJ2-2; a weak D match, TRBD1 (6 bases). CDR1 is SGHRS and CDR2 is YFSETQ in the germline V gene. The ends were cut back, 0 bases at V and 3 bases at J, with 9 bases in the middle. The CDR3 has 15 amino acids. CDR3 region: CASSLARGDTGELFF. In DNA, the CDR3 is TGCGCCAGCAGCTTGGCCAGGGGCGACACCGGGGAGCTGTTTTTT.

This clonotype was counted many times. The chain couples TRBV6-1 to TRBJ1-3; the D is unclear. Per the germline V gene, CDR1 is MNHNS and CDR2 is SASEGT. This CDR3 has 15 residues. Trimming stripped 2 bases from V and 0 bases from J, with 8 bases between. For the CDR3, the DNA is TGTGCCAGCAGTGAATTCATGGTCTCTGGAAACACCATATATTTT. It encodes CASSEFMVSGNTIYF.

The genes are TRBV19 and TRBJ2-1; D is uncertain. Germline lookup yields CDR1 LNHDA and CDR2 SQIVND (reference sequence). The CDR3 totals 14 residues. Trimming stripped 3 bases from V and 8 bases from J, with 14 bases between. CDR3 DNA sequence: TGTGCCAGTAGTATGAGGCTATGGGTAGATGAGCAGTTCTTC. Translation: CASSMRLWVDEQFF.

Ten or more counts support this clonotype. The V gene is TRBV20-1, the J gene TRBJ2-5; TRBD2 agrees at 12 bases. This CDR3 is 14 amino acids long. Germline-derived CDR1 and CDR2 are DFQATT and SNEGSKA (reference sequence). Trimming removed 6 bases from V and 4 bases from J; junction bases left unmatched: 6. This CDR3 is CSASTSGRSETQYF. The CDR3 DNA reads as TGCAGTGCCTCCACTAGCGGGAGGTCAGAGACCCAGTACTTC.

The sample holds a few counts of this clonotype. The CDR3 DNA sequence: TGTGCCAGCAGTTTATCTGCTCCGACAGGGGGACGGGAGACCCAGTACTTC. As protein: CASSLSAPTGGRETQYF. J is TRBJ2-5 and V is TRBV27, with TRBD1 matching over 9 bases. This CDR3 spans 17 amino acids. Germline V CDR1 and CDR2: MNHEY, SMNVEV (reference sequence). Trimming at V came to 0 bases and at J to 5 bases, leaving 10 bases not matched to a gene.

About this clonotype itself: This sequence may be a read error, since a much larger clone differs from it by one base. The rearrangement uses TRBV11-2 and TRBJ2-3, with a tentative D call TRBD2 (6 bases). The CDR3 has 12 amino acids. The germline CDR1 and CDR2 sequences are SGHAT and FQNNGV. Trimming shortened V by 5 bases and J by 10 bases, and 13 bases separated the two germline ends. As DNA, the CDR3 is TGTGCCAGCAGCATCTGGGGGGAGGCGCAGTATTTT. This sequence encodes CASSIWGEAQYF.

Comments on this clonotype: Being one base from a much bigger clone, this may be a read error. The conserved final phenylalanine or tryptophan is absent from the CDR3, which likely points to a read error. The chain joins TRBV7-6 to TRBJ2-3; TRBD2 matches at 10 bases. Germline V gene lookup returns CDR1 SGHVS and CDR2 FNYEAQ. V dropped 3 bases and J dropped 3; count of bases not matched to a gene: 3. The CDR3 spans 15 residues. In DNA form, the CDR3 reads TGTGCCAGCAGCTTTAGGACTAGCGGTACAGATACGCAGTATTCT. Protein: CASSFRTSGTDTQYS.

This chain connects TRBV29-1 to TRBJ1-2; a weak D match, TRBD1 (6 bases). The CDR3 loop spans 16 amino acids. The V and J ends lost 3 bases and 6 bases respectively, with 23 bases between them. Germline V gives CDR1 SQVTM, CDR2 ANQGSEA. DNA for the CDR3: TGCAGCGTTGAGCTGAGTTTACCGGGGGCAGGAGATGGCTACACCTTC. Amino acid sequence: CSVELSLPGAGDGYTF.

A single count supports this clonotype. This chain links TRBV28 with TRBJ2-1; 8 bases are shared with TRBD2. This CDR3 spans 21 amino acids. V shed 6 bases, J shed 0 bases, and the junction held 22 bases outside the gene matches. The germline gives CDR1 MDHEN, CDR2 SYDVKM. The CDR3 nucleotides read TGTGCCAGCAGAGCTACAGGGTTTGGGTCGAGCGGGAGAGCCTCCTACAATGAGCAGTTCTTC. Translating gives CASRATGFGSSGRASYNEQFF.

This clonotype was recorded many times. The rearrangement joins TRBV11-3 to TRBJ2-3; 10 bases map to TRBD2. The V segment lost 1 base and the J segment 0 bases; nucleotides outside the gene matches: 4. The CDR3 runs 17 residues. The germline V gene encodes CDR1 SGHNT and CDR2 YENEEA. The CDR3 reads CASSLGASGSSTDTQYF. Here the CDR3 DNA reads TGTGCCAGCAGCTTAGGGGCTAGCGGGAGTAGCACAGATACGCAGTATTTT.

This clonotype was counted only a few times. The chain is built from TRBV5-4 and TRBJ2-1, with a weak D call TRBD1 (5 bases). The CDR3 extends over 17 amino acids. CDR1 SGHNT and CDR2 YYREEE come from the germline V gene (reference sequence). V was clipped by 4 bases and J by 5 bases, with 22 bases between them. CDR3 bases: TGTGCCAGCAGCCTGAGAAGGGGTAAAATGGCCCACAATGAGCAGTTCTTC. Translation gives CASSLRRGKMAHNEQFF.

This clonotype was detected many times. This chain connects TRBV11-2 to TRBJ2-7, with D possibly matching TRBD2 (6 bases). There are 12 residues in the CDR3. The germline V and J ends were trimmed by 5 bases and 5 bases, with 10 bases remaining between them. Germline CDR1 is SGHAT and CDR2 is FQNNGV. CDR3 sequence (DNA): TGTGCCAGCAGCCAGACTAGTCACGAGCAGTACTTC. This translates into CASSQTSHEQYF. The full variable domain, completed using reference TRBV11-2 and TRBJ2-7, is EAGVAQSPRYKIIEKRQSVAFWCNPISGHATLYWYQQILGQGPKLLIQFQNNGVVDDSQLPKDRFSAERLKGVDSTLKIQPAKLEDSAVYLCASSQTSHEQYFGPGTRLTVT.

In its sample, this clonotype was seen many times. The rearrangement uses TRBV12-3 or TRBV12-4 and TRBJ2-7; D remains unclear. This CDR3 is built from 12 residues. V was shortened by 1 base and J by 6 bases, with 7 bases between the two germline ends. CDR3 amino acids: CASSLVSIEQYF. The CDR3 nucleotides are TGTGCCAGCAGTTTAGTCTCGATCGAGCAGTACTTC.

Of note for this clonotype: Given the absence of the conserved phenylalanine or tryptophan at the CDR3 end, a read error is likely. This sequence joins TRBV9 and TRBJ2-6, with D tentatively TRBD1 or TRBD2 (6 bases each). The CDR3 totals 18 residues. Trimming left V 0 bases short and J 0 bases short, with 13 bases between. Germline CDR1 is SGDLS and CDR2 is YYNGEE. This chain's CDR3 is CASSVGHGGHSGANVLTS. In nucleotides, the CDR3 is TGTGCCAGCAGCGTAGGGCACGGGGGCCACTCTGGGGCCAACGTCCTGACTTCC.

This clonotype was observed many times. The chain uses TRBV30 and TRBJ1-2, with D perhaps TRBD1 (6 bases). CDR1 and CDR2 from the germline V gene are GTSNPN and SVGIG (reference sequence). V was shortened by 0 bases and J by 2 bases, with 7 bases between the two germline ends. CDR3 length: 13 amino acids. CDR3 nucleotide sequence: TGTGCCTGGAGTGTAGGACAGAACTATGGCTACACCTTC. As protein: CAWSVGQNYGYTF.

This clonotype was observed at least ten times. The gene calls are TRBV7-2 and TRBJ2-5; 10 bases agree with TRBD1. Germline trimming cut 5 bases from V and 5 bases from J; bases unmatched to any gene: 11. The CDR3 is 16 amino acids. In germline, CDR1 is SGHTA, CDR2 FQGNSA. CDR3 sequence: CASSTRRVTGGETQYF. The CDR3 bases are TGTGCCAGCAGCACTCGAAGAGTGACAGGGGGCGAGACCCAGTACTTC.

The count of this clonotype is one. A clone one base away is much larger, so this may be a read error. This chain joins TRBV5-6 and TRBJ2-3; TRBD2 matches at 9 bases. This CDR3 contains 15 residues. The junction had 5 bases not matched to a gene; V was cut back by 2 bases and J by 4 bases. Germline V lookup: CDR1 SGHDT, CDR2 YYEEEE. CDR3 sequence (DNA): TGTGCCAGCAGCTTCCTAGCGGGATTCGCAGATACGCAGTATTTT. Amino acids: CASSFLAGFADTQYF.